This entry lists 20 T cell receptor beta chains sequenced from one sample in a study of blood T cells in healthy people across ages (dated by TCRdb to about 2015). To prepare the library, 5' RACE was applied. TCRdb names Illumina HiSeq 2500 as the instrument used. A second PCR of roughly 6 to 11 cycles was run with a J-beta primer mix and a sample-barcoded 5' primer. Clones were called with MiXCR by TCRdb after fastp trimmed the public reads at Q25, and only in-frame beta chains were retained. Under each unique CDR3 protein, matching rows form one entry showing the most common genes and DNA. This sample is represented by 550,000 to 750,000 distinct CDR3 sequences; 20% to 25% of them were singletons. The top ten clones comprise more than 3% of the sample. Sequenced material: blood. These receptors were obtained from a man in his 70s in good health.

This chain links TRBV9 with TRBJ2-7; a possible D gene is TRBD1 (5 bases). Germline V lookup: CDR1 SGDLS, CDR2 YYNGEE. V lost 0 bases, J lost 2 bases, and 15 bases lay in between. This CDR3 is 16 amino acids long. CDR3 bases: TGTGCCAGCAGCGTAGAAGGACACCCAAAACCCTACGAGCAGTACTTC. Its protein product is CASSVEGHPKPYEQYF.

This clonotype has more than one count but fewer than ten. The chain is built from TRBV6-1 and TRBJ2-3, with no clear D. Germline CDR1 reads MNHNS; CDR2 reads SASEGT. The CDR3 consists of 12 residues. V was clipped by 1 base and J by 4 bases, with 3 bases between them. In nucleotides, the CDR3 is TGTGCCAGCAGTGAAGACGCAGATACGCAGTATTTT. It codes for CASSEDADTQYF.

The V gene is TRBV7-6, the J gene TRBJ2-6; no firm D call. V shed 1 base and J shed 0 bases, with 7 bases lying between them. Germline-derived CDR1 and CDR2 are SGHVS and FNYEAQ. The CDR3 runs to 16 residues. CDR3 sequence: CASSLEVLSGANVLTF. The CDR3, as DNA: TGTGCCAGCAGCTTAGAGGTTCTCTCTGGGGCCAACGTCCTGACTTTC.

This clonotype has a count of ten or more. The rearrangement links TRBV10-3 to TRBJ1-2, with no clear D. The CDR3 has 10 residues. Deletions cut 8 bases from V and 8 bases from J, with 9 bases between. Germline V gene data show CDR1 as ENHRY and CDR2 as SYGVKD. CDR3 region: CAIGDGGYTF. The CDR3 DNA reads TGTGCCATCGGAGATGGGGGCTACACCTTC.

V and J are TRBV12-3 or TRBV12-4 and TRBJ1-2; D is undetermined. The CDR3 is 15 amino acids. V was shortened by 5 bases and J by 4 bases, with 17 bases between the two germline ends. The CDR3 nucleotides are TGTGCCAGCAGTCCACGGGCCAATTTGGGCTATGGCTACACCTTC. Its translation is CASSPRANLGYGYTF.

This clonotype was detected a few times. The chain carries TRBV7-3 and TRBJ2-3; no clear D gene. CDR1 is SGHTA and CDR2 is FQGTGA in the germline V gene. This CDR3 has 13 amino acids. Deletions cut 1 base from V and 6 bases from J, with 8 bases between. Here the CDR3 DNA reads TGTGCCAGCAGCTTAATTCCTTCGGATACGCAGTATTTT. Amino acids: CASSLIPSDTQYF. The whole variable domain, filled in from reference TRBV7-3 and TRBJ2-3, reads GAGVSQTPSNKVTEKGKYVELRCDPISGHTALYWYRQSLGQGPEFLIYFQGTGAADDSGLPNDRFFAVRPEGSVSTLKIQRTERGDSAVYLCASSLIPSDTQYFGPGTRLTVL.

This clonotype was detected only once. The rearrangement joins TRBV27 to TRBJ2-2; TRBD1 might be the D (6 bases). Germline V gene lookup returns CDR1 MNHEY and CDR2 SMNVEV (reference sequence). CDR3 length: 17 amino acids. V was trimmed by 6 bases and J by 3 bases, leaving 20 bases between them. The CDR3 coding sequence is TGTGCCAGCAGCCCGATCACAGGGCCAGGGGACACCGGGGAGCTGTTTTTT. Encoded protein: CASSPITGPGDTGELFF.

The CDR3 protein is CASSLAAGENEQYF. CDR3 sequence (DNA): TGTGCCAGCAGCTTGGCGGCGGGAGAAAACGAGCAGTACTTC. This chain links TRBV7-9 with TRBJ2-7; 7 nucleotides match TRBD2. J was trimmed by 5 bases and V by 3 bases; bases with no gene match: 7. Germline V gene lookup returns CDR1 SEHNR and CDR2 FQNEAQ (reference sequence). This CDR3 has 14 amino acids.

The rearrangement uses TRBV28 and TRBJ2-3; unclear D gene. Deletions cut 3 bases from V and 3 bases from J, with 13 bases between. The CDR3 is 15 amino acids. The germline gives CDR1 MDHEN, CDR2 SYDVKM. The CDR3 loop reads CASSLQFLRTDTQYF. The CDR3 coding sequence is TGTGCCAGCAGTTTGCAGTTCCTTCGGACAGATACGCAGTATTTT.

In this sample, this clonotype turned up a few times. The rearrangement joins TRBV20-1 to TRBJ1-5; D gene ambiguous. This CDR3 is 14 amino acids long. Trimming took off 4 bases at V and 2 bases at J, with 12 bases between the two ends. CDR1 is DFQATT and CDR2 is SNEGSKA in the germline V gene (reference sequence). CDR3 DNA: TGCAGTGCTAAGGCCCTGGGAGGCAATCAGCCCCAGCATTTT. Translated: CSAKALGGNQPQHF.

This rearrangement joins TRBV7-3 to TRBJ2-3; 11 bases agree with TRBD2. The V segment lost 1 base and the J segment 4 bases; nucleotides outside the gene matches: 10. CDR1 SGHTA and CDR2 FQGTGA come from the germline V gene. The CDR3 length is 18 residues. DNA for the CDR3: TGTGCCAGCAGCTTAATCGGGCTAGCGGGAGGTCGTCCAGATACGCAGTATTTT. It encodes CASSLIGLAGGRPDTQYF.

The rearrangement links TRBV7-9 to TRBJ2-1; D may match TRBD1 or TRBD2 (5 bases each). V lost 10 bases and J 15 bases, leaving 25 bases between the germline ends. The CDR3 is 13 residues long. Looked up from germline, CDR1 is SEHNR and CDR2 is FQNEAQ (reference sequence). This CDR3 is CAIRKGSMAQGFF. The CDR3, as DNA: TGTGCCATCCGCAAGGGGAGTATGGCCCAAGGGTTCTTC. The full variable domain, its missing parts supplied by reference TRBV7-9 and TRBJ2-1, is DTGVSQNPRHKITKRGQNVTFRCDPISEHNRLYWYRQTLGQGPEFLTYFQNEAQLEKSRLLSDRFSAERPKGSFSTLEIQRTEQGDSAMYLCAIRKGSMAQGFFGPGTRLTVL.

This clonotype has a handful of counts. The chain has TRBV29-1 and TRBJ2-7; TRBD1 is a possible D gene (6 bases). The CDR3 runs 13 residues. The germline V gene has CDR1 SQVTM and CDR2 ANQGSEA. Trimming pared 4 bases from V and 3 bases from J, leaving 13 bases between. The CDR3 is CSVGVRTDYEQYF. Written as DNA, the CDR3 is TGCAGCGTTGGGGTACGGACAGACTACGAGCAGTACTTC.

The chain recombines TRBV10-3 with TRBJ1-4; TRBD1 might be the D (6 bases). The V end was cut by 4 bases, the J end by 8 bases, with 11 bases between. The CDR3 covers 13 residues. Germline V gene data show CDR1 as ENHRY and CDR2 as SYGVKD. This chain's CDR3 is CAISAGVGEKLFF. CDR3 nucleotides: TGTGCCATCAGTGCAGGGGTGGGAGAAAAACTGTTTTTT.

This clonotype has a handful of counts. This chain connects TRBV15 to TRBJ2-1, with D perhaps matching TRBD1 or TRBD2 (5 bases each). Germline loops: CDR1 LNHNV, CDR2 YYDKDF (reference sequence). The CDR3 totals 15 residues. Trimming removed 0 bases at V and 3 bases at J, with 9 bases between. This chain's CDR3 is CATSRDGDGYNEQFF. CDR3 bases: TGTGCCACCAGCAGAGATGGGGACGGCTACAATGAGCAGTTCTTC.

This clonotype has more than one count but fewer than ten. The rearrangement joins TRBV9 to TRBJ1-4, with 9 positions matching TRBD1. CDR1 and CDR2 (germline): SGDLS, YYNGEE. Trimming cost V 3 bases and J 7 bases; bases outside gene matches: 7. This CDR3 has 15 residues. The DNA for the CDR3 is TGTGCCAGCAGCGCTTCCGGGACAGGGCTTGAAAAACTGTTTTTT. This codes for CASSASGTGLEKLFF.

The rearrangement joins TRBV5-1 to TRBJ2-7, with D perhaps TRBD1 (6 bases). The CDR3 totals 15 residues. V was pared by 0 bases and J by 3 bases, with 13 bases between. The germline CDR1 and CDR2 sequences are SGHRS and YFSETQ. The CDR3 loop reads CASSLVTGRGYEQYF. CDR3 DNA sequence: TGCGCCAGCAGCTTGGTGACTGGCAGGGGCTACGAGCAGTACTTC.

The chain recombines TRBV3-1 with TRBJ1-5, with TRBD1 identical over 7 bases. This CDR3 has 15 residues. Germline assignment: CDR1 LGHDT and CDR2 YNNKEL (reference sequence). Trimming cost V 1 base and J 6 bases; bases outside gene matches: 6. CDR3 sequence (DNA): TGTGCCAGCAGCCAAGGGACAGGAGGACCTCAGCCCCAGCATTTT. It specifies CASSQGTGGPQPQHF.

This chain joins TRBV20-1 and TRBJ1-1; tentative D call: TRBD1 (5 bases). CDR3 length: 14 residues. The germline CDR1 and CDR2 sequences are DFQATT and SNEGSKA (reference sequence). V was shortened by 3 bases and J by 6 bases, with 17 bases between the two germline ends. As DNA, the CDR3 is TGCAGTGCTAGGCGGGGAGGGAGGGACGCTGAAGCTTTCTTT. It codes for CSARRGGRDAEAFF.

The rearrangement links TRBV6-5 to TRBJ2-2; D is uncertain. The CDR3 extends over 14 amino acids. V was clipped by 6 bases and J by 4 bases, with 12 bases between them. Germline assignment: CDR1 MNHEY and CDR2 SVGAGI. The CDR3 sequence: CASSRLPLTGELFF. The CDR3 bases are TGTGCCAGCAGCCGCCTCCCGCTCACCGGGGAGCTGTTTTTT.